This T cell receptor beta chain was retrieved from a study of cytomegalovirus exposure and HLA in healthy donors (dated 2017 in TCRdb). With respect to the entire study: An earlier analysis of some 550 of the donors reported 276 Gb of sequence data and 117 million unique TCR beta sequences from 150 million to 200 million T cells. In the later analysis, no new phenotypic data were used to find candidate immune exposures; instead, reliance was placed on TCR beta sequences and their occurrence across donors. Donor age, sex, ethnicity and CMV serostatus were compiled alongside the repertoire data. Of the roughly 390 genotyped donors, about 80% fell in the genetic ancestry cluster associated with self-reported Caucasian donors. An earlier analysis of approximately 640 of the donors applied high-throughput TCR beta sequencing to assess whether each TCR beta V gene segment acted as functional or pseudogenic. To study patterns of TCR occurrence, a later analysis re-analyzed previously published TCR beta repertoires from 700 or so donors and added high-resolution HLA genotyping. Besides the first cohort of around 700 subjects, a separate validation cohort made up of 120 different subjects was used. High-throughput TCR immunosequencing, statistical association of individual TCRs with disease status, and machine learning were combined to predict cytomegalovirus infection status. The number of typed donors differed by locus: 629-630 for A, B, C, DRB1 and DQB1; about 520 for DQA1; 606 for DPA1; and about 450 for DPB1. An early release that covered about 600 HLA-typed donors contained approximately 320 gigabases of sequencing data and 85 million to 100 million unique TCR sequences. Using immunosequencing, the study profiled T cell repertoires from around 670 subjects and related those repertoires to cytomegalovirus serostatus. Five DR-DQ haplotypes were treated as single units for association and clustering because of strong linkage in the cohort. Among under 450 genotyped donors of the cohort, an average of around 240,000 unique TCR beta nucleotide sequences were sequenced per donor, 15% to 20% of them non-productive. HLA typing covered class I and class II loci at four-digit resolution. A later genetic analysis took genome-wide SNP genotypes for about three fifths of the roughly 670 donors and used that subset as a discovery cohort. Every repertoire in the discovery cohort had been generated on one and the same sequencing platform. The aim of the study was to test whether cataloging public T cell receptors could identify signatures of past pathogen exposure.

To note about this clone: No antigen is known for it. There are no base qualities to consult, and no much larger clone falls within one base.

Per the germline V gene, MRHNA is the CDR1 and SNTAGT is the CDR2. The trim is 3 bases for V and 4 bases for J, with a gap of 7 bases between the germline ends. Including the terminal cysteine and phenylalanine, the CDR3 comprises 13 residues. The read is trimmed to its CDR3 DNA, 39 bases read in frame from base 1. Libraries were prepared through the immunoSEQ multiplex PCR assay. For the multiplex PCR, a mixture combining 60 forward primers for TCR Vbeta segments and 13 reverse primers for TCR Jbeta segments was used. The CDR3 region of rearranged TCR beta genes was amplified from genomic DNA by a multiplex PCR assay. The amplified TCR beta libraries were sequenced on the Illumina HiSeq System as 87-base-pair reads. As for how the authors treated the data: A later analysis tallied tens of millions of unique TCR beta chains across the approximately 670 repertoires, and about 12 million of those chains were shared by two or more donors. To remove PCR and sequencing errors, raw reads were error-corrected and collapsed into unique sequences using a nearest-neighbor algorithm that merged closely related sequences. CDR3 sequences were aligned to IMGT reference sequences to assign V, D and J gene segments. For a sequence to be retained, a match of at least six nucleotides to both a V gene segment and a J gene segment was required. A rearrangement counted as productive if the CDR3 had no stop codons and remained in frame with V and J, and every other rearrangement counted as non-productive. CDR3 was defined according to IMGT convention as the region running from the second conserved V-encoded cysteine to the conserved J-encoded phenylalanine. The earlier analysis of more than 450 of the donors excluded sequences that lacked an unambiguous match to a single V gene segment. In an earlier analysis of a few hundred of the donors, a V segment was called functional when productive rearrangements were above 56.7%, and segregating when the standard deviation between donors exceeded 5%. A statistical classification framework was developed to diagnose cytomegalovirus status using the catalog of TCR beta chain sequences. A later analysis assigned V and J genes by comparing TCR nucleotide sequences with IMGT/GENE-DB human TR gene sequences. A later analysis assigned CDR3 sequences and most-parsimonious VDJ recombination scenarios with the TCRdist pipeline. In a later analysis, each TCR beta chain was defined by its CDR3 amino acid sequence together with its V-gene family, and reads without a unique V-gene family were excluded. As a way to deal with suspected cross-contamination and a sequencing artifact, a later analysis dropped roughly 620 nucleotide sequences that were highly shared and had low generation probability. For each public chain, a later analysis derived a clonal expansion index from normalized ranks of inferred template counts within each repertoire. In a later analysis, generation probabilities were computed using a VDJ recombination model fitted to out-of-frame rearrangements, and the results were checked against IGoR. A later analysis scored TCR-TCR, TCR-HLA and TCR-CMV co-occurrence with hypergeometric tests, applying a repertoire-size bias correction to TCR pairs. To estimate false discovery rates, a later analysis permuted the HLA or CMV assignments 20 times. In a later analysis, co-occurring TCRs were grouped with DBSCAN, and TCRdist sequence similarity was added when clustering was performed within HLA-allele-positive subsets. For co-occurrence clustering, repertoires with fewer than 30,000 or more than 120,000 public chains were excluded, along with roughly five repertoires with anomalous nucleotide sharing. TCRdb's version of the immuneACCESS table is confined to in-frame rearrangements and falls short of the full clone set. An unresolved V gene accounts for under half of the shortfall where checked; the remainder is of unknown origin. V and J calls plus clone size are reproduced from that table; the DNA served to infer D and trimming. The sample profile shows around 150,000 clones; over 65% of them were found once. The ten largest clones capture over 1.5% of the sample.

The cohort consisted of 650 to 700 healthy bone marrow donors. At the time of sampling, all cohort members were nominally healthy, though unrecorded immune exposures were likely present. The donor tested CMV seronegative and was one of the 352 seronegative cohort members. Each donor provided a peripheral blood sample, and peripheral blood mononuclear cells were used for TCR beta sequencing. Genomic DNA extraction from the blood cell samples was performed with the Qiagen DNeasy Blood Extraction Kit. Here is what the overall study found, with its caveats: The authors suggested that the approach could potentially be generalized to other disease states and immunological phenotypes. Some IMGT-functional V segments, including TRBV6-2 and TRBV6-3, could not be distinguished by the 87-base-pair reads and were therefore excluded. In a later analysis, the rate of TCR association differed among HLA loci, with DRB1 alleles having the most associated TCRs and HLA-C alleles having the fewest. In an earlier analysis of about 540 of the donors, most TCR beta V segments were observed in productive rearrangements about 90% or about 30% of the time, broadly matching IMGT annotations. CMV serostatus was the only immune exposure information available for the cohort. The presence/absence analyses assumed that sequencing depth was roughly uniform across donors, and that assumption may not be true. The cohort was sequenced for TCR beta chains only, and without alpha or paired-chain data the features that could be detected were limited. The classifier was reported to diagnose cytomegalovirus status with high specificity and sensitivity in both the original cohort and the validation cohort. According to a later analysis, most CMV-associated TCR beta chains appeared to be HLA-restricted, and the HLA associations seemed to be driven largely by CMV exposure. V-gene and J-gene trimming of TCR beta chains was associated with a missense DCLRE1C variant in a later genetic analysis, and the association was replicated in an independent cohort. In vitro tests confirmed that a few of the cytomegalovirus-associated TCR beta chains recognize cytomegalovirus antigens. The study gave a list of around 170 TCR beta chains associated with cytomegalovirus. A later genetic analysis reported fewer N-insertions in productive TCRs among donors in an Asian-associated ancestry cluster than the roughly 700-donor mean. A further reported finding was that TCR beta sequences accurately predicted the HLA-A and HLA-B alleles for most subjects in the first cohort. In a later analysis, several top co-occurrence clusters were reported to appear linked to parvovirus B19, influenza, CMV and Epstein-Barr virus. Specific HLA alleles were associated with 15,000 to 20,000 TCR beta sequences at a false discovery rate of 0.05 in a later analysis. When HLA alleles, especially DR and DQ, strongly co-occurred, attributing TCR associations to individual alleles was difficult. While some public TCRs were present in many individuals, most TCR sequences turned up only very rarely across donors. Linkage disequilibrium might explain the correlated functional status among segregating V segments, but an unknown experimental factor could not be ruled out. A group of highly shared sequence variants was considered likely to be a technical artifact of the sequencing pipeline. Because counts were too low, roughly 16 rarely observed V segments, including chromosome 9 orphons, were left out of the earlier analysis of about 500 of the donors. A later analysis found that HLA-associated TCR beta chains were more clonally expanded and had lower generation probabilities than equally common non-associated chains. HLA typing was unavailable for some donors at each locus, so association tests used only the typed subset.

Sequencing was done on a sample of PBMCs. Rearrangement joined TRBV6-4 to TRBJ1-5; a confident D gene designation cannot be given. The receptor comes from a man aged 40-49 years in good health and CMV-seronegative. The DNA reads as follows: TGTGCCAGCAGTGAAAGCGTGAATCAGCCCCAGCATTTT. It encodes CASSESVNQPQHF.